This T cell receptor beta chain was sequenced for a study of T cell responses to AZD1222 COVID-19 vaccine. Study in general: It was second doses at about 4 or about 12 weeks that were pooled.

Using immunoSEQ multiplex PCR, the repertoire was profiled, and TCRdb retains in-frame clones only, with some absent. The sample contains 95,000 to 150,000 clones, 92% of which appear only once. V was trimmed by 5 bases and J by 7 bases, leaving 14 bases between them. The CDR3 consists of 14 residues. Germline lookup yields CDR1 SEHNR and CDR2 FQNEAQ (reference sequence). The chain couples TRBV7-9 to TRBJ2-2; a possible D gene is TRBD2 (6 bases). Sequences were derived from peripheral blood, sampled on day 0 of AZD1222 vaccination. The receptor was derived from an adult in good health. The CDR3 DNA reads as TGTGCCAGCAGCCCCGACGGGAGACACGGGGAGCTGTTTTTT. Protein product: CASSPDGRHGELFF.